These 17 T cell receptor beta chains originate from one sample sequenced in a study of cytomegalovirus exposure and HLA in healthy donors. PCR involved 60 Vbeta and 13 Jbeta primers. Clones were read by immunoSEQ multiplex PCR, and TCRdb kept only the in-frame ones, dropping some. The data contain 64,000 or so clones, roughly 67% of them singletons. Specimen: PBMCs. These TCRs come from a middle-aged man in good health and CMV-seropositive.

This clone occurred a few times. The CDR3 loop reads CASSPRGTEAFF. In nucleotides, the CDR3 is TGTGCCAGCAGCCCGCGGGGCACTGAAGCTTTCTTT. V gene TRBV5-8 combines with J gene TRBJ1-1, with unresolved D. Germline V lookup: CDR1 SGHTS, CDR2 YDEGEE. The CDR3 extends over 12 amino acids. V gave up 4 bases and J gave up 4 bases, with 8 bases separating them.

This chain connects TRBV19 to TRBJ1-5; TRBD1 might be the D (5 bases). The CDR3 runs to 15 residues. Germline CDR1 LNHDA, CDR2 SQIVND (reference sequence). V lost 6 bases and J 3 bases, leaving 15 bases between the germline ends. CDR3: CASSPGQAINQPQHF. Here the CDR3 DNA reads TGTGCCAGTAGCCCAGGACAAGCAATCAATCAGCCCCAGCATTTT.

The chain is built from TRBV7-2 and TRBJ1-2, with TRBD1 as a possible D gene (5 bases). This CDR3 has 13 amino acids. The germline V and J ends were trimmed by 5 bases and 4 bases, with 11 bases remaining between them. Germline CDR1 SGHTA, CDR2 FQGNSA. The CDR3 protein is CASSRDRGYGYTF. The CDR3 region has the DNA TGTGCCAGCAGCCGAGACAGAGGCTATGGCTACACCTTC. Complete variable domain (other parts from reference TRBV7-2 and TRBJ1-2): GAGVSQSPSNKVTEKGKDVELRCDPISGHTALYWYRQSLGQGLEFLIYFQGNSAPDKSGLPSDRFSAERTGGSVSTLTIQRTQQEDSAVYLCASSRDRGYGYTFGSGTRLTVV.

The chain uses TRBV6-1 and TRBJ2-7; maybe TRBD1 (6 bases). Germline assignment: CDR1 MNHNS and CDR2 SASEGT. The V and J ends lost 3 bases and 6 bases respectively, with 9 bases between them. The CDR3 consists of 12 residues. CDR3 loop: CASSDRGIEQYF. CDR3 in DNA: TGTGCCAGCAGTGACAGGGGCATCGAGCAGTACTTC.

This clone has just one count. V is TRBV18 and J is TRBJ1-5; 10 nucleotides align to TRBD1. J was trimmed by 6 bases and V by 4 bases; bases with no gene match: 6. CDR1 is KGHSH, CDR2 LQKENI, per germline. CDR3 size: 15 residues. As DNA, the CDR3 is TGTGCCAGCTCACTAGGGACAGGGGCGCCTCAGCCCCAGCATTTT. Translating it yields CASSLGTGAPQPQHF.

As DNA, the CDR3 is TGTGCCAGCAGCCCGACAGGGGCAGGAAACACCATATATTTT. This encodes CASSPTGAGNTIYF. V and J are TRBV28 and TRBJ1-3; 8 nucleotides agree with TRBD1. The V gene's germline CDR1 is MDHEN and CDR2 SYDVKM. This CDR3 is built from 14 residues. V shed 6 bases and J 4 bases; nucleotides not matched to a gene: 5. The full variable domain, rest sourced from reference TRBV28 and TRBJ1-3, is DVKVTQSSRYLVKRTGEKVFLECVQDMDHENMFWYRQDPGLGLRLIYFSYDVKMKEKGDIPEGYSVSREKKERFSLILESASTNQTSMYLCASSPTGAGNTIYFGEGSWLTVV.

The table lists this clone with a few counts. V and J are TRBV11-2 and TRBJ1-4; no definite D call. V lost 1 base to trimming and J lost 7 bases, with 4 bases between them. The germline gives CDR1 SGHAT, CDR2 FQNNGV. CDR3 size: 12 residues. The CDR3 region has the DNA TGTGCCAGCAGCTTAGTGCGTGAAAAACTGTTTTTT. This gives the protein CASSLVREKLFF.

J is TRBJ2-1 and V is TRBV5-6, with 7 bases matching TRBD1. The CDR3 consists of 16 residues. The V gene end was trimmed by 4 bases and the J gene end by 0 bases; junction bases not matched to a gene: 7. Germline V lookup: CDR1 SGHDT, CDR2 YYEEEE. The CDR3 here is CASSPKGQISYNEQFF. DNA of the CDR3: TGTGCCAGCAGCCCGAAGGGACAGATCTCCTACAATGAGCAGTTCTTC.

The rearrangement links TRBV18 to TRBJ2-4, with D maybe TRBD1 (5 bases). Trimming took 2 bases from V and 7 from J, leaving 9 bases between them. CDR3 length: 13 residues. Germline CDR1 and CDR2: KGHSH and LQKENI. The CDR3 DNA is TGTGCCAGCTCACCAGATAAGGGGAACATTCAGTACTTC. Translating gives CASSPDKGNIQYF.

This sequence joins TRBV7-9 and TRBJ2-1, with D unresolved. Trimming cost V 3 bases and J 0 bases, with 6 bases left between them. Germline CDR1 and CDR2: SEHNR and FQNEAQ (reference sequence). CDR3 length: 14 amino acids. The CDR3 loop is CASSFFGSYNEQFF. The CDR3 DNA sequence: TGTGCCAGCAGCTTTTTCGGCTCCTACAATGAGCAGTTCTTC.

The chain combines TRBV10-3 with TRBJ2-7; the match to TRBD1 covers 10 bases. CDR1 ENHRY and CDR2 SYGVKD come from the germline V gene. V lost 0 bases to trimming and J lost 4 bases; unmatched junction nucleotides: 0. This CDR3 is built from 14 residues. CDR3 DNA sequence: TGTGCCATCAGTGAGTCGGGACAGGGGTACGAGCAGTACTTC. Encoded protein: CAISESGQGYEQYF.

The chain employs TRBV4-1 and TRBJ2-3, with TRBD1 as a possible D gene (6 bases). Germline V gives CDR1 MGHRA, CDR2 YSYEKL. The CDR3 sequence is 14 residues long. V was cut by 4 bases and J by 6 bases, with 14 bases left in between. CDR3 sequence reads: CASSPGQGTDTQYF. Written as DNA, the CDR3 is TGCGCCAGCAGCCCGGGGCAGGGGACCGATACGCAGTATTTT.

The gene calls are TRBV4-3 and TRBJ2-2; 8 bases are a match to TRBD1. The CDR3 is made up of 15 amino acids. With 1 base clipped from V and 5 bases from J, the junction kept 3 bases outside the gene matches. CDR1 and CDR2 from the germline V gene are LGHNA and YSLEER. The CDR3 DNA reads as TGCGCCAGCAGCCAAGGACAGGGGATTACCGGGGAGCTGTTTTTT. Its protein product is CASSQGQGITGELFF.

This rearrangement joins TRBV5-6 to TRBJ2-7; 11 bases match TRBD1. CDR1 is SGHDT and CDR2 is YYEEEE in the germline V gene. V trimming: 4 bases; J trimming: 7 bases; junction bases outside the gene matches: 10. This CDR3 has 15 residues. This chain's CDR3 is CASSGGQGGFAEQYF. The CDR3 DNA reads TGTGCCAGCAGCGGGGGACAGGGGGGTTTCGCGGAGCAGTACTTC.

V is TRBV5-1 and J is TRBJ2-1; 8 bases are shared with TRBD1. Germline values: CDR1 SGHRS, CDR2 YFSETQ. The V and J ends lost 4 bases and 5 bases, in that order; junction bases with no gene match: 8. This CDR3 is 15 amino acids long. In DNA, the CDR3 is TGCGCCAGCAGCACCCGGACAGGGTTTAACAATGAGCAGTTCTTC. It is translated as CASSTRTGFNNEQFF.

This clone was counted between two and nine times. The chain links TRBV19 to TRBJ2-4, with D uncertain. The CDR3 totals 16 residues. CDR1 is LNHDA, CDR2 SQIVND, per germline (reference sequence). Deletions cut 1 base from V and 2 bases from J, with 12 bases between. The DNA for the CDR3 is TGTGCCAGTAGTATAGGTTCAGTTCTTTCCAAAAACATTCAGTACTTC. The encoded protein is CASSIGSVLSKNIQYF.

The V gene is TRBV4-1, the J gene TRBJ1-2; D unresolved. Germline CDR1 MGHRA, CDR2 YSYEKL. The V and J ends lost 3 bases and 8 bases respectively, with 10 bases between them. The length of the CDR3 is 12 residues. The CDR3 is CASSQASRGYTF. CDR3 coding DNA: TGCGCCAGCAGCCAGGCCTCACGAGGCTACACCTTC.